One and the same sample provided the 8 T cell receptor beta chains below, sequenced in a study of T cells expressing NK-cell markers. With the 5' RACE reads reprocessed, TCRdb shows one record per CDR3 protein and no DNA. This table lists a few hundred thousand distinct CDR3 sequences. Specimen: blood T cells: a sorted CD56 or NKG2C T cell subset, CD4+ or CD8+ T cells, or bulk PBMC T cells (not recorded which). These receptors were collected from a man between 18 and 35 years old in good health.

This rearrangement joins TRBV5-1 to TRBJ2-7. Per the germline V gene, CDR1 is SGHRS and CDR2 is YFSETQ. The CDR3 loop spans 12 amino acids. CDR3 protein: CASSLADGQQYF.

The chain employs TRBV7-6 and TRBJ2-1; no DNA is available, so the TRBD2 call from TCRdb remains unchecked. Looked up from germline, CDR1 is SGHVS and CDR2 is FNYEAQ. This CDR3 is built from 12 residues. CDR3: CASSPQPYEQFF.

CDR3 loop: CASSHAAGDEQFF. This chain connects TRBV5-1 to TRBJ2-1; no DNA is available, so the TRBD2 call from TCRdb remains unchecked. Germline V gene sequence: CDR1 SGHRS, CDR2 YFSETQ. This CDR3 region has 13 residues.

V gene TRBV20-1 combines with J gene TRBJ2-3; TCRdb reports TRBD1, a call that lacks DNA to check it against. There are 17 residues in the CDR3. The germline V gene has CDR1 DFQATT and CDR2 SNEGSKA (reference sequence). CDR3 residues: CSAPRPRDRLSTDTQYF.

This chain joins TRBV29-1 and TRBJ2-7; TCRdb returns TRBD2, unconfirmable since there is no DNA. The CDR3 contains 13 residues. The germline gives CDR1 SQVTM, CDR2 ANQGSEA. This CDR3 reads CSVILRTGGPPYF.

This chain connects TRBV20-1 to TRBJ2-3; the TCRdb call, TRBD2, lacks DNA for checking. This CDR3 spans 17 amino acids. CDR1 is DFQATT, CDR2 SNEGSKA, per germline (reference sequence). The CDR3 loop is CSARDRLLAGPSDTQYF.

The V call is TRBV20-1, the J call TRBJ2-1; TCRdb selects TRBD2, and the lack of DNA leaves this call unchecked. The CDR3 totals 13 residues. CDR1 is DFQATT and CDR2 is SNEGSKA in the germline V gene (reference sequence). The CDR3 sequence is CSAPSAGYNEQFF.

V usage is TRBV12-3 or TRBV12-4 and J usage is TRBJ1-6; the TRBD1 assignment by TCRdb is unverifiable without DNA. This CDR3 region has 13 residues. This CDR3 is CASSPQGDSPLHF.